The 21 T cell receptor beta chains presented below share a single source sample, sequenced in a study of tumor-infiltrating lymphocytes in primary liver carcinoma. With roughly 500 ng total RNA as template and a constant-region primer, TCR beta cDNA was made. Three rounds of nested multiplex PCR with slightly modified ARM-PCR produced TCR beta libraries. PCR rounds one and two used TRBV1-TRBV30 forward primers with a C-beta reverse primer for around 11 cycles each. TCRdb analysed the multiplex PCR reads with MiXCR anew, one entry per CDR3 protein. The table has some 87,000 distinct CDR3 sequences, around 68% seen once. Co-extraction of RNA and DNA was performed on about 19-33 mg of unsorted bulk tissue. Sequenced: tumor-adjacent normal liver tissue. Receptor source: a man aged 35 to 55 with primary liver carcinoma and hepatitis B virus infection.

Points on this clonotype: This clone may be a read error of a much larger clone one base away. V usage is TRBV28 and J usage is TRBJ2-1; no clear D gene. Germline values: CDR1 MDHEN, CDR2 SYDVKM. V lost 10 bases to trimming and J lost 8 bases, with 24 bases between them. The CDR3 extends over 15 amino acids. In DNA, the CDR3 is TGTGCCACCTCCCTGTGGCGGCGCCCTGGCTATGAGCAGTTCTTC. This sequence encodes CATSLWRRPGYEQFF.

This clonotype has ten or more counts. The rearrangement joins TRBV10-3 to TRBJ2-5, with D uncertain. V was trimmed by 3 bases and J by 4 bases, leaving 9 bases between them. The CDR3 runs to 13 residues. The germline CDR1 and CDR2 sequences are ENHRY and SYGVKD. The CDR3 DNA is TGTGCCATCAGTGAATTGGCCTCAGAGACCCAGTACTTC. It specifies CAISELASETQYF.

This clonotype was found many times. CDR3 DNA: TGCAGCGTTGAAGTTACCGGACAGGCCACTGAAGCTTTCTTT. This gives the protein CSVEVTGQATEAFF. This rearrangement joins TRBV29-1 to TRBJ1-1, with 7 bases aligning to TRBD1. Germline lookup yields CDR1 SQVTM and CDR2 ANQGSEA. V was clipped by 1 base and J by 4 bases; unmatched bases: 6. This CDR3 comprises 14 residues. Based on the CDR3 plus reference TRBV29-1 and TRBJ1-1, the full variable domain is SAVISQKPSRDICQRGTSLTIQCQVDSQVTMMFWYRQQPGQSLTLIATANQGSEATYESGFVIDKFPISRPNLTFSTLTVSNMSPEDSSIYLCSVEVTGQATEAFFGQGTRLTVV.

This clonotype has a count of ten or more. CDR3 protein: CASSQPLRTSATNNEQFF. CDR3 DNA sequence: TGCGCCAGCAGCCAACCCCTCAGGACTAGCGCTACGAACAATGAGCAGTTCTTC. This rearrangement joins TRBV4-1 to TRBJ2-1; 9 bases are shared with TRBD2. V was clipped by 2 bases and J by 5 bases; unmatched bases: 13. CDR3 length: 18 residues. The germline V gene has CDR1 MGHRA and CDR2 YSYEKL.

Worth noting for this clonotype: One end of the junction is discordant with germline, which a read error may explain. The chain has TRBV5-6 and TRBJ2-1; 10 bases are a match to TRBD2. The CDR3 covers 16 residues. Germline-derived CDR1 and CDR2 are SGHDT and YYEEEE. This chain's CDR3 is CVSSFRGLAFYNEQFF. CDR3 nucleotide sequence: TGTGTCAGCAGCTTTCGGGGACTAGCGTTCTATAATGAGCAGTTCTTC.

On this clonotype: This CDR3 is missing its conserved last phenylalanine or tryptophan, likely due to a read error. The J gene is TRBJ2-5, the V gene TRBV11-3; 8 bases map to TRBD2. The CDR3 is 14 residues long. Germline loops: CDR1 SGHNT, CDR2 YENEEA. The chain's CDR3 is CASSKAGAQETQYL. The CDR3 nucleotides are TGCGCCAGCAGCAAAGCGGGAGCTCAAGAGACCCAGTACCTC.

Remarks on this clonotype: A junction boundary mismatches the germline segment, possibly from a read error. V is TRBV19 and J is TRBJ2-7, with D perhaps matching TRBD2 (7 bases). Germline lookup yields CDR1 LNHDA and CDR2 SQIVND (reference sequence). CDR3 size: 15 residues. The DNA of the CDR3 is TGTGCCAGTAGTACCAGGGGCCTCCGGGACTACGAGCAGTGCTTC. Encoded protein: CASSTRGLRDYEQCF.

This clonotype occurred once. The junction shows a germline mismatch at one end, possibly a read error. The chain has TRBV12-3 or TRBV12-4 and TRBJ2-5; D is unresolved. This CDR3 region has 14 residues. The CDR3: CASSNPVTQATQYF. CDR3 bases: TGTGCCAGCAGTAACCCAGTCACACAAGCGACCCAGTACTTC.

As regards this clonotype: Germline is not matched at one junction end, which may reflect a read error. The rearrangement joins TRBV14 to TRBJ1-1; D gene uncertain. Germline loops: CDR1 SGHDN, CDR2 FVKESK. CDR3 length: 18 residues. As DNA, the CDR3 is TGTGCCAGCAGGCAAAGCCCTAGCAGGACCTCCCTGAACATTGAAGCTTTCTTT. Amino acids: CASRQSPSRTSLNIEAFF.

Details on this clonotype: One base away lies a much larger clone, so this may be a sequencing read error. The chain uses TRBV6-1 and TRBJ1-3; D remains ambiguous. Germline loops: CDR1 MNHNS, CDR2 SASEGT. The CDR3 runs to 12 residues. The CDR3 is CAGSELGNTIYF. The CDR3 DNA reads TGTGCCGGCAGTGAACTCGGAAACACCATATATTTT.

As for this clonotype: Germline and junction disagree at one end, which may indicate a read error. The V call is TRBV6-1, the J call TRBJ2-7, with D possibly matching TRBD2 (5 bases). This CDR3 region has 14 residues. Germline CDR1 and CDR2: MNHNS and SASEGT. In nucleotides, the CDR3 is TGTGCCAGCATTGAACGGAATAGCGCCTACGAGCAGTACTTC. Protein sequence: CASIERNSAYEQYF.

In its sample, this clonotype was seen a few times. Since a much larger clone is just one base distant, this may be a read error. In nucleotides, the CDR3 is TGCGCCAGCAGCCAAGGCCTAATTCGGGACGTATCCTACGAGCAGTACTTC. Translated, it gives CASSQGLIRDVSYEQYF. The rearrangement links TRBV4-1 to TRBJ2-7; D assignment may be TRBD1 or TRBD2 (5 bases each). Trimming cost V 1 base and J 1 base, with 17 bases left between them. The germline V gene has CDR1 MGHRA and CDR2 YSYEKL. This CDR3 is built from 17 residues.

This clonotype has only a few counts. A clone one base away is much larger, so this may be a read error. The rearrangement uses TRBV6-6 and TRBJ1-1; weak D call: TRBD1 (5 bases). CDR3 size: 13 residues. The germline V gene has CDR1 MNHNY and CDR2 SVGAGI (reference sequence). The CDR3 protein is CASNYGGITEAFF. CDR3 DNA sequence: TGTGCCAGCAATTACGGGGGGATCACTGAAGCTTTCTTT.

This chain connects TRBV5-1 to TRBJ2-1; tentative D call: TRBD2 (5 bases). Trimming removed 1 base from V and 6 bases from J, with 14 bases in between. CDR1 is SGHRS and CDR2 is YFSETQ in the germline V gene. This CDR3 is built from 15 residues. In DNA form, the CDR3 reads TGCGCCAGCAGCTTGTCACATACTAGTATCAATGAGCAGTTCTTC. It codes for CASSLSHTSINEQFF.

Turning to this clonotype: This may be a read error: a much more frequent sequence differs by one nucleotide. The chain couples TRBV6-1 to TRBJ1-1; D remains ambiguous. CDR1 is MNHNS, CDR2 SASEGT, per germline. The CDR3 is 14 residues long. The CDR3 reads CASSEIRGSTETFF. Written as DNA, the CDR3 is TGTGCCAGCAGTGAAATTCGTGGTTCCACTGAAACTTTCTTT.

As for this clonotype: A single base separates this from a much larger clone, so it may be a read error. CDR3 nucleotide sequence: TGTGTCAGCAGCTTAGGCAGTTTGACCGGGGAGCTGTTTTTT. The encoded protein is CVSSLGSLTGELFF. V usage is TRBV7-9 and J usage is TRBJ2-2, with unresolved D. The CDR3 is 14 amino acids. CDR1 SEHNR and CDR2 FQNEAQ come from the germline V gene (reference sequence).

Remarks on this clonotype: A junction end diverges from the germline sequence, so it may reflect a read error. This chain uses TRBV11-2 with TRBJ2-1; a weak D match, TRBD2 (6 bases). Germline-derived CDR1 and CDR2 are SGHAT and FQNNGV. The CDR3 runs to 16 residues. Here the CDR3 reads CVSSFRLTGDFNEQFF. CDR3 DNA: TGTGTCAGCAGCTTTCGACTGACGGGAGATTTCAATGAGCAGTTCTTC.

The CDR3 DNA sequence: TGTGCCAGCAGTTACTCGGAGTCCTATAAGCAGTACTTC. Translating it yields CASSYSESYKQYF. This chain connects TRBV6-2 or TRBV6-3 to TRBJ2-7; D remains unclear. V lost 0 bases and J lost 8, with 11 bases in between. Germline V gene data show CDR1 as MNHEY and CDR2 as SVGEGT. The CDR3 is made up of 13 amino acids.

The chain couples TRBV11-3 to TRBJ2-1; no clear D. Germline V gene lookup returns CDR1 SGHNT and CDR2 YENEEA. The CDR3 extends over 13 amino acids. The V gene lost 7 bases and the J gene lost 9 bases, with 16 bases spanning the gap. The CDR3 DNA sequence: TGTGCCAGCAACCCCCGTGACAAGAGTGAGCAGTTCTTC. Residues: CASNPRDKSEQFF.

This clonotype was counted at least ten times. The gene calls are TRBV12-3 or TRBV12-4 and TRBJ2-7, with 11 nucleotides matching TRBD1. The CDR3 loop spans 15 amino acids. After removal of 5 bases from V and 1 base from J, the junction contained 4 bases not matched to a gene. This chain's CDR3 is CASSMGTGGSYEQYF. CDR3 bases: TGTGCCAGCAGTATGGGGACAGGGGGGTCCTACGAGCAGTACTTC.

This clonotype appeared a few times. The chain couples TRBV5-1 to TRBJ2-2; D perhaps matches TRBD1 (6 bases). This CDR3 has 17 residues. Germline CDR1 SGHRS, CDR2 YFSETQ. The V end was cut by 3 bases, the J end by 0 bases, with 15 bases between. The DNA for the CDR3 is TGCGCCAGCAGCTGGGGGCCTGCAGGGGCGAACACCGGGGAGCTGTTTTTT. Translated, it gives CASSWGPAGANTGELFF. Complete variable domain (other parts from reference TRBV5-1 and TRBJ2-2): KAGVTQTPRYLIKTRGQQVTLSCSPISGHRSVSWYQQTPGQGLQFLFEYFSETQRNKGNFPGRFSGRQFSNSRSEMNVSTLELGDSALYLCASSWGPAGANTGELFFGEGSRLTVL.